This TCR beta chain was identified during a study of beta chain features in type 1 diabetes. The junction had 6 bases not matched to a gene; V was cut back by 3 bases and J by 2 bases. Germline-derived CDR1 and CDR2 are KGHSH and LQKENI. The CDR3 sequence is 16 residues long. This clone showed up just a few times. What was sequenced were expressed TCRB transcripts, since all of the isolated RNA had been reverse transcribed. TCRdb's copy holds only in-frame clones and misses some; the assay was immunoSEQ multiplex PCR. The table records more than 300,000 clones, about 12% of them present only once. The V call is TRBV18, the J call TRBJ2-7; 11 bases align to TRBD2. Sequencing used naive CD4+ T cells from blood. This receptor was obtained from a man between 18 and 29 years old in good health. The CDR3 spells CASSPRTSGQTYEQYF. For the CDR3, the DNA is TGTGCCAGCTCACCGCGGACTAGCGGGCAGACCTACGAGCAGTACTTC.